A single TCR beta chain is shown here with its context. Its cognate antigen is unknown. The V and J ends lost 9 bases and 6 bases, in that order; junction bases with no gene match: 14. The CDR3 length is 17 residues. Germline V gene lookup returns CDR1 LNHNV and CDR2 YYDKDF (reference sequence). The data were taken from a study of OX40 agonist ivuxolimab in advanced cancers. Study-wide context: Patients took ivuxolimab, an agonistic anti-OX40 (CD134) antibody. One patient with hepatocellular carcinoma and two with cutaneous melanoma, three in all, had partial responses. Study results and caveats: The study found among the lowest clonal expansion in partial responders at 0.1-3.0 mg/kg.

Clones were sequenced by immunoSEQ multiplex PCR, and TCRdb holds only the in-frame ones, with some missing. The sample holds nearly 65,000 clones, 90% to 95% seen once. The sample was CD4+ or CD8+ T cells sorted from blood, taken in a trial of the OX40 agonist ivuxolimab. The sequence came from an adult with an advanced solid tumor such as melanoma, head and neck, liver or kidney cancer. The J gene is TRBJ2-2, the V gene TRBV15, with 12 bases aligning to TRBD1. The CDR3 loop reads CATPLVKGQGASGELFF. CDR3 in DNA: TGTGCCACGCCACTTGTTAAGGGACAGGGGGCCTCCGGGGAGCTGTTTTTT.